This TCR beta chain was profiled in a study of T cells in Graves' hyperthyroidism and ophthalmopathy. Trimming took off 6 bases at V and 0 bases at J, with 12 bases between the two ends. This CDR3 is 15 amino acids long. Findings of the study overall: In blood, most of the thyroid clonotypes expanded above 0.001 were also present.

Regarding this clonotype: Its antigen remains unidentified.

The authors deemed Graves' hyperthyroidism stable absent ophthalmopathy progression within 18 months. Authors of the study amplified TCR beta CDR3 regions from RNA transcripts. During a first-round RT-PCR of the TCR CDR3, the HTBI primer set was used. MiXCR, applied by TCRdb to the multiplex PCR reads, yields one record per CDR3 protein. The profile shows some 800,000 distinct CDR3 sequences, 35% to 45% of them singletons. Sequencing was performed on blood. The rearrangement links TRBV12-3 or TRBV12-4 to TRBJ1-5, with no clear D. The clonotype comes from a man younger than 30 with Graves' hyperthyroidism. The CDR3 sequence: CASRRGPDSNQPQHF. The CDR3 DNA reads as TGTGCCAGCAGGCGAGGTCCTGATAGCAATCAGCCCCAGCATTTT.